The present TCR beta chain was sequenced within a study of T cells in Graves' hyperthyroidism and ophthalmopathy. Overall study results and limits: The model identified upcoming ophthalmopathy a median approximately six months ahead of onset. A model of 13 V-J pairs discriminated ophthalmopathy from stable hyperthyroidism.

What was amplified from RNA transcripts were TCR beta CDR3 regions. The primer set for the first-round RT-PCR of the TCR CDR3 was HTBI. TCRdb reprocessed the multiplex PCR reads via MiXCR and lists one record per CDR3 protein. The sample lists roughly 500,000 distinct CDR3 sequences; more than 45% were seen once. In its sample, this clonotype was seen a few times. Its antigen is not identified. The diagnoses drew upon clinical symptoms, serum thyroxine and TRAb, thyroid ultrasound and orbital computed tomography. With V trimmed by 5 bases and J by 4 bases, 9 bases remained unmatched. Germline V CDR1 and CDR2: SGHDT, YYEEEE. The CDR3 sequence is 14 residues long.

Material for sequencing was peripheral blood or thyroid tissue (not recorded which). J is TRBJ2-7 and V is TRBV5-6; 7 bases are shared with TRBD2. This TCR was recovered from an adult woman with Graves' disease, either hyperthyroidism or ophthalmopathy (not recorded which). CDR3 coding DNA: TGTGCCAGCAGTTTCGGGCGGGGAGGGTACGAGCAGTACTTC. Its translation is CASSFGRGGYEQYF.